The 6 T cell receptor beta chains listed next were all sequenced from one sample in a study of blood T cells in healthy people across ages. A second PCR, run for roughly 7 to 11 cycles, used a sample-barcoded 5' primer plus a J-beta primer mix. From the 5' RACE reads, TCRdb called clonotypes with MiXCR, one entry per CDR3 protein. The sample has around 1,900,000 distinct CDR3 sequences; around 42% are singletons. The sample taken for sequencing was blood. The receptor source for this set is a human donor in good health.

The CDR3 DNA sequence: TGTGCCAGTAGTACTCGGACAGGGGAGACCCTAGCAAATCAGCCCCAGCATTTT. It yields the protein CASSTRTGETLANQPQHF. The chain combines TRBV19 with TRBJ1-5, with 9 bases that match TRBD1. The CDR3 spans 18 residues. V dropped 4 bases and J dropped 4; count of bases not matched to a gene: 14. Germline-derived CDR1 and CDR2 are LNHDA and SQIVND (reference sequence).

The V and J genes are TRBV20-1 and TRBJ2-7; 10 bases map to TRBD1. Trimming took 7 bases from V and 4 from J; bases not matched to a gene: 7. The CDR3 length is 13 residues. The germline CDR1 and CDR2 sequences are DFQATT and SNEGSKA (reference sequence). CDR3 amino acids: CSVRTGGVYEQYF. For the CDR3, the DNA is TGCAGTGTTCGGACAGGGGGAGTGTACGAGCAGTACTTC.

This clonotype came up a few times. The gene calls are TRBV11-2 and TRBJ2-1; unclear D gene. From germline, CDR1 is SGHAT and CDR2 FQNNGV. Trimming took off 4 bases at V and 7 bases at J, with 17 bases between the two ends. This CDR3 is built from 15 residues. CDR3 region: CASSWGYGSTNEQFF. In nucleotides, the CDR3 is TGTGCCAGCAGCTGGGGATATGGCTCTACGAATGAGCAGTTCTTC.

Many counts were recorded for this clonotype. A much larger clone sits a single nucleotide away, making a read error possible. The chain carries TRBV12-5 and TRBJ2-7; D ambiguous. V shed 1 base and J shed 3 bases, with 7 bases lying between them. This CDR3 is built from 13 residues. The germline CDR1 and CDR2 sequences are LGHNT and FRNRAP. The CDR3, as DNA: TGTGCTAGTGGTTTGGATAGGTGCTACGAGCAGTACTTC. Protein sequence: CASGLDRCYEQYF. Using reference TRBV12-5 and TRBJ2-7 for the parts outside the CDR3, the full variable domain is DARVTQTPRHKVTEMGQEVTMRCQPILGHNTVFWYRQTMMQGLELLAYFRNRAPLDDSGMPKDRFSAEMPDATLATLKIQPSEPRDSAVYFCASGLDRCYEQYFGPGTRLTVT.

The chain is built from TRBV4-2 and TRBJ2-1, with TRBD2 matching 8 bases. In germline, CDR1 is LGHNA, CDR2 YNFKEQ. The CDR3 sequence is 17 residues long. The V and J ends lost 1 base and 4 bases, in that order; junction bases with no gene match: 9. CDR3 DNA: TGTGCCAGCAGCCAAGTATTGGGACTAGTGGCTTACAATGAGCAGTTCTTC. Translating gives CASSQVLGLVAYNEQFF.

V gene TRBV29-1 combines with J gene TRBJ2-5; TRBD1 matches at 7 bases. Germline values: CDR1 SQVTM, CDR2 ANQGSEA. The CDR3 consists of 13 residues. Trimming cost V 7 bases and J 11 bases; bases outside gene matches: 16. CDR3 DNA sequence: TGCAGCGCCCAACAGGGGACACTTTCTGAGCAGTACTTC. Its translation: CSAQQGTLSEQYF.